The rows below give T cell receptor beta chains drawn from one sample of a study of T cells expressing NK-cell markers. With the 5' RACE reads reprocessed, TCRdb shows one record per CDR3 protein and no DNA. This sample's table reports almost 450,000 distinct CDR3 sequences. Sequenced material: blood T cells: a sorted CD56 or NKG2C T cell subset, CD4+ or CD8+ T cells, or bulk PBMC T cells (not recorded which). These receptors all stem from a woman between 18 and 75 years old in good health. Both conserved end residues are part of each CDR3.

J: TRBJ2-3
length: 13
V: TRBV15
CDR3: CATSSGDEDTQYF

J: TRBJ2-1
length: 15
V: TRBV7-3
CDR3: CASSLMAGGLGEQFF

J: TRBJ2-1
length: 15
V: TRBV6-5
CDR3: CASSFVQGARNEQFF

J: TRBJ2-7
length: 14
V: TRBV2
CDR3: CASKGAGPSYEQYF

J: TRBJ1-6
length: 15
V: TRBV20-1
CDR3: CSARGQGANNSPLHF

J: TRBJ1-2
length: 15
V: TRBV7-2
CDR3: CASSPGQGAIYGYTF

J: TRBJ2-1
length: 16
V: TRBV19
CDR3: CASSSGTSGSHNEQFF

J: TRBJ2-5
length: 13
V: TRBV20-1
CDR3: CSASPSGQETQYF

J: TRBJ2-1
length: 16
V: TRBV29-1
CDR3: CSVVGQAGGSYNEQFF

J: TRBJ1-2
length: 14
V: TRBV7-2
CDR3: CASSLGWRQPGYTF

J: TRBJ1-4
length: 14
V: TRBV14
CDR3: CASSLQQGLGKLFF

J: TRBJ2-1
length: 15
V: TRBV5-6
CDR3: CASSLGEGPYNEQFF

J: TRBJ2-5
length: 15
V: TRBV28
CDR3: CASSSAGEAQETQYF

J: TRBJ2-2
length: 15
V: TRBV5-1
CDR3: CASSQGLVATGELFF

J: TRBJ2-1
length: 18
V: TRBV7-6
CDR3: CASSLGGSAEFTYNEQFF

J: TRBJ2-2
length: 16
V: TRBV27
CDR3: CASSLVSSRGTGELFF

J: TRBJ2-5
length: 14
V: TRBV12-3/TRBV12-4
CDR3: CASRQHRAWETQYF

J: TRBJ2-5
length: 13
V: TRBV19
CDR3: CASSIAVPETQYF

J: TRBJ2-7
length: 15
V: TRBV20-1
CDR3: CSATDPGGSAYEQYF

J: TRBJ2-2
length: 17
V: TRBV4-1
CDR3: CASSQEGQGVNTGELFF

J: TRBJ2-2
length: 15
V: TRBV12-3/TRBV12-4
CDR3: CASSTQGSNTGELFF

J: TRBJ1-1
length: 16
V: TRBV5-1
CDR3: CASSWSPGTSNTEAFF

J: TRBJ2-2
length: 14
V: TRBV7-9
CDR3: CASSYTGATGELFF

J: TRBJ1-6
length: 14
V: TRBV28
CDR3: CASSYQGSNSPLHF

J: TRBJ1-4
length: 17
V: TRBV5-1
CDR3: CASRPGQGIIGVEKLFF

J: TRBJ2-1
length: 16
V: TRBV20-1
CDR3: CSARDQGLARHNEQFF

J: TRBJ2-1
length: 17
V: TRBV4-3
CDR3: CASSQRTSGALHNEQFF

J: TRBJ2-3
length: 15
V: TRBV5-6
CDR3: CASSLWGPGTDTQYF

J: TRBJ2-1
length: 17
V: TRBV4-1
CDR3: CASSQEGASGSYNEQFF

J: TRBJ2-1
length: 17
V: TRBV4-2
CDR3: CASSQGVTLAGAHEQFF

J: TRBJ1-1
length: 13
V: TRBV3-1
CDR3: CASSQVLNTEAFF

J: TRBJ2-1
length: 13
V: TRBV7-2
CDR3: CASSTATYNEQFF

J: TRBJ2-5
length: 15
V: TRBV7-2
CDR3: CASSTRGQRQETQYF

J: TRBJ2-1
length: 16
V: TRBV12-3/TRBV12-4
CDR3: CASSLEGRTDYNEQFF

J: TRBJ2-7
length: 18
V: TRBV20-1
CDR3: CSAISNRGVKKEPYEQYF

J: TRBJ1-1
length: 13
V: TRBV29-1
CDR3: CSVGQGLNTEAFF